The subject of this entry is one TCR beta chain. These data come from a study of CD4+ T cells in melanoma. The CDR3 is made up of 17 amino acids. The V and J ends lost 1 base and 6 bases, in that order; junction bases with no gene match: 11. CDR1 SGHRS and CDR2 YFSETQ come from the germline V gene. Produced via immunoSEQ multiplex PCR; TCRdb's table is partial and in-frame only. The sample lists roughly 60,000 clones, 60% to 75% occurring once. This TCR was recovered from a human donor with melanoma. The J gene is TRBJ2-1, the V gene TRBV5-1; 9 bases are shared with TRBD1. Sequenced input: tumor tissue. The CDR3 DNA is TGCGCCAGCAGCTTGATGATACAGGGGGCGATCCGCAATGAGCAGTTCTTC. It yields the protein CASSLMIQGAIRNEQFF.